This T cell receptor beta chain was retrieved from a study of T cells in Graves' hyperthyroidism and ophthalmopathy (dated 2019 in TCRdb). Regarding the research as a whole: Peripheral blood samples were taken at the time of initial diagnosis, prior to any treatment. To identify distinguishing TCR V-J signatures, a discovery cohort of 90 to 100 patients was used, comprising 40 to 45 with Graves' ophthalmopathy and 55 to 65 with stable Graves' hyperthyroidism. An independent validation cohort of fewer than 20 hyperthyroidism patients and approximately 16 patients who later progressed to ophthalmopathy tested prospective prediction of ophthalmopathy. The 75 to 100 discovery patients were randomly split 7:3 into training and test sets. In about 6 Graves' hyperthyroidism patients, the study also compared T-cell repertoires from thyroid tissue with T-cell repertoires from blood. After blood sampling, hyperthyroidism patients were treated with methimazole at a starting dose of 30 mg daily, and ophthalmopathy patients were treated with high-dose intravenous methylprednisolone. The paper reports TCR Vbeta CDR3 sequencing of over 120 peripheral blood samples: 40 to 45 ophthalmopathy, some 80 hyperthyroidism and around 17 progressor patients. Study-wide conclusions, independent of this receptor: A 13 V-J signature model separated ophthalmopathy from stable hyperthyroidism, with over 85% sensitivity and 81.08% specificity in cross-validation and 80%/75% in testing. No statistical method was used to set the sample size in advance, and investigators knew the group allocation. Blood samples also contained most of the expanded thyroid clonotypes (frequency above 0.001), which suggests that blood repertoires may reflect thyroid immune responses. During validation, the model predicted progression to ophthalmopathy a median of approximately 6.5 months ahead of onset, with almost 71% sensitivity and 72.22% specificity.

This clonotype was observed at least ten times. It has no known antigen specificity. No much larger clone is present one base from it, and per-base qualities are unavailable. Amplification of TCR beta CDR3 regions was carried out from RNA transcripts. A first-round RT-PCR of the TCR CDR3 used the HTBI primer set with the Qiagen OneStep RT-PCR kit. Libraries were constructed in a second round of multiplex PCR, after which size selection and purification were carried out. Sequencing of the libraries was done on an Illumina HiSeq2000 using paired-end 100 bp reads. In the paper's pipeline: SOAPnuke was used to process the raw data, throwing out any read that contained adapters or uncalled bases, had a mean Phred below 15, or lacked an exact constant-primer or identifier match. High-quality paired reads were merged using COPE v1.2.5, and each unique nucleotide sequence was defined as a clonotype. MiTCR v1.1 was used to align the clonotypes against IMGT TRBV, TRBD and TRBJ reference segments. The analysis included only V-J combinations with a frequency above 0.0001, which together covered around 99% of the repertoires. A TCS score was defined as the ratio between F50 (clonal expansion) and ExV (chaos), using BLOSUM62-based TCRdist between CDR3 peptides within each V-J. Welch's t-statistics and random forest reduced approximately 520 V-J features to roughly 13, which were used in a naive Bayes classifier (R e1071). The public reads were quality trimmed at Q25 with fastp and then assembled into clones with MiXCR by TCRdb, keeping productive beta chains. CDR3 protein duplicates are merged, each entry listing the most common genes and DNA. The V and J calls shown here were made by TCRdb, not taken from the authors' results. In all, the sample holds about 180,000 distinct CDR3 sequences, and over 7.5% of those were seen once. The biggest ten clones account for more than 20% of the sample.

The CDR1 and CDR2 encoded by the germline V gene are SNHLY and FYNNEI. Spanning cysteine to phenylalanine, the CDR3 consists of 14 amino acids. Only the CDR3 portion is preserved as DNA: 42 bases, with reading frame beginning at the first base. The junction shows trimming of 11 bases on V and 0 bases on J, plus 16 bases between the germline ends. The hyperthyroidism patients were between 18 and 65 years old and newly diagnosed, with a disease duration of less than 2 months. Any patient with an uncontrolled infection, another autoimmune disease, pregnancy or lactation was excluded. Clinical symptoms, serum thyroxine and TRAb, thyroid ultrasound, and orbital computed tomography formed the basis for the diagnoses. Blood from progressor patients was drawn when they were first diagnosed with hyperthyroidism, before any ophthalmopathy symptoms appeared. Ficoll-Paque density gradient centrifugation was used to isolate PBMCs from around 10 ml of fresh peripheral blood. Progressor patients were initially diagnosed with Graves' hyperthyroidism and developed ophthalmopathy during follow-up. Total RNA was extracted using Trizol reagent, and RNA quality was assessed on an Agilent 2100 Bioanalyzer.

The sequencing input was blood. Here the chain combines TRBV2 and TRBJ1-2; there is no confident call for the D gene. The receptor's source is a woman in her late teens or twenties with Graves' hyperthyroidism that later progressed to Graves' ophthalmopathy. At the DNA level, the sequence is TGTGCCGTGCAGCCCGGACCCGCTAACTATGGCTACACCTTC. Its protein reads: CAVQPGPANYGYTF.